This T cell receptor (beta chain) comes out of a study of vaccination effects on CD4 cells after COVID-19. Worth noting for this clone: Antigen: not known.

The data were produced by immunoSEQ multiplex PCR, yet TCRdb's version contains in-frame clones alone and is incomplete. The sample comprises about 33,000 clones, approximately 78% of which are singletons, and about 15% rests with the top ten. ViraFEST expansion of antigen-specific CD4+ T cells with viral peptide pools preceded sequencing. Isolating CD4+ T cells followed more than eight days of culture. It was between March and December 2020 that the person had a SARS-CoV-2 infection confirmed by PCR. The receptor was derived from a human donor who had a prior SARS-CoV-2 infection. Sequenced here: CD4+ T cells from PBMCs cultured with HCoV-NL63 spike peptides, sampled before COVID-19 vaccination.

This CDR3 is CASLTTGGGLLDTQYF. For the CDR3, the DNA is TGTGCCAGTCTGACTACGGGCGGCGGTCTTTTAGATACGCAGTATTTT. V is TRBV28 and J is TRBJ2-3; the D gene is possibly TRBD2 (5 bases). The V gene lost 9 bases and the J gene lost 5 bases, with 24 bases spanning the gap. This CDR3 region has 16 residues. CDR1 is MDHEN and CDR2 is SYDVKM in the germline V gene.